Listed below are T cell receptor beta chains from one sample, sequenced in a study of T-cell reconstitution after alpha-beta-depleted transplantation in children. TCRdb ran MiXCR on the PCR reads and lists one entry per CDR3 protein. The sample lists around 440,000 distinct CDR3 sequences; around 15% were seen once. The sequencing used PBMCs, mostly from graft donor cells, collected 360 days after TCRalphabeta/CD19-depleted stem cell transplant. The receptors were gathered from a boy under three years old who had a stem cell transplant for Wiskott-Aldrich syndrome, so the T cells may come from the graft donor. Each CDR3 is given with its conserved first and last residue. D genes are given only for firm matches. The listing skips clone size in some rows; elsewhere it reads once, few, many or a size class.

j_gene: TRBJ2-5
v_gene: TRBV7-9
d_gene: .
abundance: few
CDR3aa: CASSLEPVKTQYF
CDR3nt: TGTGCCAGCAGCTTAGAACCAGTTAAGACCCAGTACTTC

j_gene: TRBJ1-3
v_gene: TRBV10-3
d_gene: .
abundance: .
CDR3aa: CATMGPDSGNTIYF
CDR3nt: TGTGCCACCATGGGACCCGACTCTGGAAACACCATATATTTT

j_gene: TRBJ2-2
v_gene: TRBV2
d_gene: .
abundance: .
CDR3aa: CASSVGYGELFF
CDR3nt: TGTGCCAGCAGTGTGGGATACGGGGAGCTGTTTTTT

j_gene: TRBJ2-7
v_gene: TRBV5-1
d_gene: TRBD1
abundance: .
CDR3aa: CASRPGTGTGYEQYF
CDR3nt: TGCGCCAGCAGGCCCGGGACAGGGACGGGTTACGAGCAGTACTTC

j_gene: TRBJ1-5
v_gene: TRBV4-1
d_gene: TRBD1
abundance: .
CDR3aa: CASSQEGRGAQPQHF
CDR3nt: TGCGCCAGCAGCCAAGAGGGCAGGGGGGCTCAGCCCCAGCATTTT

j_gene: TRBJ2-2
v_gene: TRBV20-1
d_gene: TRBD1
abundance: .
CDR3aa: CSARDRRGQVTGELFF
CDR3nt: TGCAGTGCTAGAGATAGAAGGGGGCAAGTCACCGGGGAGCTGTTTTTT

j_gene: TRBJ2-7
v_gene: TRBV6-5
d_gene: TRBD1
abundance: few
CDR3aa: CASSYRFDRVKGYEQYF
CDR3nt: TGTGCCAGCAGTTACCGCTTTGACAGGGTCAAGGGGTACGAGCAGTACTTC

j_gene: TRBJ2-4
v_gene: TRBV27
d_gene: TRBD2
abundance: few
CDR3aa: CASSPPSGRPLAKNIQYF
CDR3nt: TGTGCCAGCAGTCCGCCTAGCGGGAGACCCTTGGCCAAAAACATTCAGTACTTC

j_gene: TRBJ2-5
v_gene: TRBV24-1
d_gene: .
abundance: few
CDR3aa: CATSDPRAGQETQYF
CDR3nt: TGTGCCACCAGTGATCCGAGGGCAGGGCAAGAGACCCAGTACTTC

j_gene: TRBJ2-7
v_gene: TRBV29-1
d_gene: .
abundance: few
CDR3aa: CSVEDWDEQYF
CDR3nt: TGCAGCGTGGAGGACTGGGACGAGCAGTACTTC

j_gene: TRBJ2-2
v_gene: TRBV6-2/TRBV6-3
d_gene: .
abundance: .
CDR3aa: CASSYFPSSVNTGELFF
CDR3nt: TGTGCCAGCAGTTACTTCCCGTCGTCAGTGAACACCGGGGAGCTGTTTTTT

j_gene: TRBJ1-5
v_gene: TRBV30
d_gene: .
abundance: .
CDR3aa: CAWSGGGNQPQHF
CDR3nt: TGTGCCTGGAGTGGGGGGGGCAATCAGCCCCAGCATTTT

j_gene: TRBJ2-3
v_gene: TRBV11-2
d_gene: .
abundance: .
CDR3aa: CASSLEGLGPTDTQYF
CDR3nt: TGTGCCAGCAGCTTAGAGGGCCTGGGCCCCACAGATACGCAGTATTTT